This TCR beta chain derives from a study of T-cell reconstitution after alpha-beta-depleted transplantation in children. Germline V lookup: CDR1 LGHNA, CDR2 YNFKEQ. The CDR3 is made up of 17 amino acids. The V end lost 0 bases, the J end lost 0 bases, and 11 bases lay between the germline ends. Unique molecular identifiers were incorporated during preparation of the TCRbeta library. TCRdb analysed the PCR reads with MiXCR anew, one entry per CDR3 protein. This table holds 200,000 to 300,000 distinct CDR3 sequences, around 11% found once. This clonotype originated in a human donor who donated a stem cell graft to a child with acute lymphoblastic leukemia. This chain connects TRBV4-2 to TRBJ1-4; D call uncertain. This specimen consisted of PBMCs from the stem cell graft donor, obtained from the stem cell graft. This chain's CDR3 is CASSQDAQRATNEKLFF. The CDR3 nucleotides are TGTGCCAGCAGCCAAGACGCACAGAGAGCAACTAATGAAAAACTGTTTTTT.